The next 15 T cell receptor beta chains were all read from a single sample in a study of regulatory T cells in long-lasting Graves disease. Library construction for TCR beta used iRepertoire HTBI primers and Arm-PCR of CDR3 regions. TCRdb re-derived calls from the multiplex PCR reads in MiXCR, one entry per CDR3 protein. The table includes approximately 560,000 distinct CDR3 sequences, around 16% detected once. Stated time point: newly diagnosed GD, antithyroid drugs for less than 3 months. PBMC RNA was the source of the TCR library. The sample was also reused in another study, on T cells in Graves' hyperthyroidism and ophthalmopathy.

The material was peripheral blood mononuclear cells (PBMCs), obtained at new diagnosis, from a patient treated with antithyroid drugs. These receptors all come from a man aged 18 to 29 with Graves disease.

This clonotype was seen ten or more times. The rearrangement joins TRBV15 to TRBJ1-5; D call uncertain. This CDR3 has 12 amino acids. Germline V gene sequence: CDR1 LNHNV, CDR2 YYDKDF (reference sequence). V was shortened by 1 base and J by 9 bases, with 7 bases between the two germline ends. CDR3 coding DNA: TGTGCCACCAGCAGAGTCGGCGGGCCCCAGCATTTT. This translates into CATSRVGGPQHF.

This clonotype has ten or more counts. J is TRBJ1-1 and V is TRBV20-1; D is unresolved. The CDR3 loop spans 14 amino acids. Germline lookup yields CDR1 DFQATT and CDR2 SNEGSKA (reference sequence). Trimming removed 2 bases from V and 5 bases from J, with 15 bases in between. The CDR3 sequence: CSARKAELRTEAFF. The CDR3, as DNA: TGCAGTGCTAGAAAGGCAGAACTGAGAACTGAAGCTTTCTTT.

This clonotype was seen a single time. The chain employs TRBV6-5 and TRBJ1-3, with unresolved D. The V gene's germline CDR1 is MNHEY and CDR2 SVGAGI. CDR3 length equals 16 residues. The germline V and J ends were trimmed by 0 bases and 0 bases, with 9 bases remaining between them. CDR3 coding DNA: TGTGCCAGCAGTTACTCGAGGCAGACCTCTGGAAACACCATATATTTT. This translates into CASSYSRQTSGNTIYF.

This sequence joins TRBV3-1 and TRBJ2-5, with 8 bases identical to TRBD2. Germline V gene sequence: CDR1 LGHDT, CDR2 YNNKEL (reference sequence). The CDR3 length is 16 residues. Germline trimming cut 4 bases from V and 4 bases from J; bases unmatched to any gene: 11. The CDR3 sequence is CASSPGTRPTLETQYF. Written as DNA, the CDR3 is TGTGCCAGCAGCCCCGGGACTAGGCCCACCCTAGAGACCCAGTACTTC.

This clonotype was picked up a small number of times. The CDR3: CASSYLSGGPGEQYF. DNA for the CDR3: TGTGCCAGCAGTTACTTATCGGGAGGGCCGGGAGAGCAGTACTTC. This sequence joins TRBV6-5 and TRBJ2-7, with 8 nucleotides matching TRBD2. There are 15 residues in the CDR3. V lost 1 base and J lost 7; bases outside the gene matches: 9. CDR1 MNHEY and CDR2 SVGAGI come from the germline V gene.

This clonotype was observed many times. The gene calls are TRBV6-1 and TRBJ1-1; D unresolved. The germline V gene encodes CDR1 MNHNS and CDR2 SASEGT. The CDR3 length is 14 residues. Deletions cut 8 bases from V and 0 bases from J, with 13 bases between. CDR3 protein: CASGSIRLNTEAFF. The CDR3 DNA reads as TGTGCCAGCGGTAGCATCCGGCTGAACACTGAAGCTTTCTTT.

The chain recombines TRBV28 with TRBJ1-6, with a possible D match to TRBD1 (5 bases). Trimming removed 6 bases at V and 8 bases at J, with 17 bases between. Germline V CDR1 and CDR2: MDHEN, SYDVKM. CDR3 length: 15 amino acids. DNA of the CDR3: TGTGCCAGCAGCCCCTCCCAGGGTTCTCATTCACCCCTCCACTTT. As protein: CASSPSQGSHSPLHF.

J is TRBJ2-7 and V is TRBV11-1; 7 bases agree with TRBD1. The CDR3 contains 14 residues. V dropped 5 bases and J dropped 2; count of bases not matched to a gene: 6. Per the germline V gene, CDR1 is SGHAT and CDR2 is FQDESV (reference sequence). The CDR3, as DNA: TGTGCCAGCAGCCAGGGGGTCAGGACCTACGAGCAGTACTTC. Protein product: CASSQGVRTYEQYF.

Ten or more counts support this clonotype. The chain has TRBV20-1 and TRBJ2-7; possibly TRBD1 or TRBD2 for D (6 bases each). Between the trimmed V and J ends, which lost 4 bases and 3 bases, there was a span of 13 bases. The CDR3 is 13 residues long. Germline V CDR1 and CDR2: DFQATT, SNEGSKA (reference sequence). CDR3 coding DNA: TGCAGTGCTAATCCAGGGGAGGTCTACGAGCAGTACTTC. It encodes CSANPGEVYEQYF.

This clonotype was counted at least ten times. This chain joins TRBV28 and TRBJ1-4; D call uncertain. With 11 bases removed from V and 2 bases from J, the gap between germline ends came to 12 bases. The CDR3 runs 13 residues. CDR1 and CDR2 (germline): MDHEN, SYDVKM. DNA for the CDR3: TGTGCCGGGAGAGGTCAGACTAATGAAAAACTGTTTTTT. Residues: CAGRGQTNEKLFF.

The chain couples TRBV9 to TRBJ2-7, with D unresolved. V was shortened by 0 bases and J by 6 bases, with 4 bases between the two germline ends. Germline CDR1 SGDLS, CDR2 YYNGEE. This CDR3 comprises 11 residues. The CDR3 sequence: CASSVGAEQYF. The CDR3 coding sequence is TGTGCCAGCAGCGTAGGGGCCGAGCAGTACTTC. The variable domain in full, completed from reference TRBV9 and TRBJ2-7, reads DSGVTQTPKHLITATGQRVTLRCSPRSGDLSVYWYQQSLDQGLQFLIQYYNGEERAKGNILERFSAQQFPDLHSELNLSSLELGDSALYFCASSVGAEQYFGPGTRLTVT.

The J gene is TRBJ1-4, the V gene TRBV27; tentatively, D is TRBD1 (6 bases). Germline V gene lookup returns CDR1 MNHEY and CDR2 SMNVEV (reference sequence). The CDR3 covers 14 residues. V lost 3 bases to trimming and J lost 7 bases, with 12 bases between them. This CDR3 reads CASSFGGPPEKLFF. The CDR3 DNA reads as TGTGCCAGCAGTTTTGGGGGGCCTCCTGAAAAACTGTTTTTT.

The sample holds a few counts of this clonotype. The CDR3 coding sequence is TGTGCCAGCAGTTTTAGCTTTTGGCAGTTCTTC. Its translation is CASSFSFWQFF. This chain joins TRBV12-3 or TRBV12-4 and TRBJ2-1; D remains unclear. The CDR3 totals 11 residues. With 3 bases removed from V and 12 bases from J, the gap between germline ends came to 9 bases.

This clonotype was counted at least ten times. V and J are TRBV15 and TRBJ1-2; D possibly corresponds to TRBD1 (5 bases). Germline V gene sequence: CDR1 LNHNV, CDR2 YYDKDF (reference sequence). V shed 0 bases and J shed 7 bases, with 18 bases lying between them. The CDR3 consists of 16 residues. The chain's CDR3 is CATSRDLSRDEGGYTF. The CDR3 nucleotides are TGTGCCACCAGCAGAGATCTTAGCAGGGATGAGGGTGGCTACACCTTC. Full variable domain (outside the CDR3, taken from reference TRBV15 and TRBJ1-2): DAMVIQNPRYQVTQFGKPVTLSCSQTLNHNVMYWYQQKSSQAPKLLFHYYDKDFNNEADTPDNFQSRRPNTSFCFLDIRSPGLGDTAMYLCATSRDLSRDEGGYTFGSGTRLTVV.

The rearrangement uses TRBV9 and TRBJ2-7, with 7 bases identical to TRBD2. CDR1 is SGDLS, CDR2 YYNGEE, per germline. The V and J ends lost 3 bases and 6 bases, in that order; junction bases with no gene match: 9. The CDR3 runs to 14 residues. CDR3 amino acids: CASSDSGLGAEQYF. The DNA for the CDR3 is TGTGCCAGCAGCGATAGCGGGTTAGGGGCCGAGCAGTACTTC. Full variable domain (rest looked up from reference TRBV9 and TRBJ2-7): DSGVTQTPKHLITATGQRVTLRCSPRSGDLSVYWYQQSLDQGLQFLIQYYNGEERAKGNILERFSAQQFPDLHSELNLSSLELGDSALYFCASSDSGLGAEQYFGPGTRLTVT.